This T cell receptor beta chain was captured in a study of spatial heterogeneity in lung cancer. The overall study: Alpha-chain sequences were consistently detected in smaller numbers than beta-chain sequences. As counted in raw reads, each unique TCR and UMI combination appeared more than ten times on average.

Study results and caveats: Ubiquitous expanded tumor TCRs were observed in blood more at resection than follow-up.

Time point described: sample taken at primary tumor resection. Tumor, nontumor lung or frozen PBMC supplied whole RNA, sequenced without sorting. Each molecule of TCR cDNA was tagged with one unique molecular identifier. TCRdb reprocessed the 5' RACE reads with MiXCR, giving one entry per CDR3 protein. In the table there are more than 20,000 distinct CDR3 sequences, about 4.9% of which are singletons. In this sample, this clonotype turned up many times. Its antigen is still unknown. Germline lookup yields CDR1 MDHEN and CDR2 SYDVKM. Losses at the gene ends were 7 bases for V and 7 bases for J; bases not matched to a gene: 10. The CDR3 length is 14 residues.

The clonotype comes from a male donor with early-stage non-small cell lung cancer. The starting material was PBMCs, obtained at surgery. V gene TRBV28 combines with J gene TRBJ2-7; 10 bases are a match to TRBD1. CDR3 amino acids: CASTGPDRGLEQYF. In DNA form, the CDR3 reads TGTGCCAGCACCGGGCCCGACAGGGGGCTAGAGCAGTACTTC.